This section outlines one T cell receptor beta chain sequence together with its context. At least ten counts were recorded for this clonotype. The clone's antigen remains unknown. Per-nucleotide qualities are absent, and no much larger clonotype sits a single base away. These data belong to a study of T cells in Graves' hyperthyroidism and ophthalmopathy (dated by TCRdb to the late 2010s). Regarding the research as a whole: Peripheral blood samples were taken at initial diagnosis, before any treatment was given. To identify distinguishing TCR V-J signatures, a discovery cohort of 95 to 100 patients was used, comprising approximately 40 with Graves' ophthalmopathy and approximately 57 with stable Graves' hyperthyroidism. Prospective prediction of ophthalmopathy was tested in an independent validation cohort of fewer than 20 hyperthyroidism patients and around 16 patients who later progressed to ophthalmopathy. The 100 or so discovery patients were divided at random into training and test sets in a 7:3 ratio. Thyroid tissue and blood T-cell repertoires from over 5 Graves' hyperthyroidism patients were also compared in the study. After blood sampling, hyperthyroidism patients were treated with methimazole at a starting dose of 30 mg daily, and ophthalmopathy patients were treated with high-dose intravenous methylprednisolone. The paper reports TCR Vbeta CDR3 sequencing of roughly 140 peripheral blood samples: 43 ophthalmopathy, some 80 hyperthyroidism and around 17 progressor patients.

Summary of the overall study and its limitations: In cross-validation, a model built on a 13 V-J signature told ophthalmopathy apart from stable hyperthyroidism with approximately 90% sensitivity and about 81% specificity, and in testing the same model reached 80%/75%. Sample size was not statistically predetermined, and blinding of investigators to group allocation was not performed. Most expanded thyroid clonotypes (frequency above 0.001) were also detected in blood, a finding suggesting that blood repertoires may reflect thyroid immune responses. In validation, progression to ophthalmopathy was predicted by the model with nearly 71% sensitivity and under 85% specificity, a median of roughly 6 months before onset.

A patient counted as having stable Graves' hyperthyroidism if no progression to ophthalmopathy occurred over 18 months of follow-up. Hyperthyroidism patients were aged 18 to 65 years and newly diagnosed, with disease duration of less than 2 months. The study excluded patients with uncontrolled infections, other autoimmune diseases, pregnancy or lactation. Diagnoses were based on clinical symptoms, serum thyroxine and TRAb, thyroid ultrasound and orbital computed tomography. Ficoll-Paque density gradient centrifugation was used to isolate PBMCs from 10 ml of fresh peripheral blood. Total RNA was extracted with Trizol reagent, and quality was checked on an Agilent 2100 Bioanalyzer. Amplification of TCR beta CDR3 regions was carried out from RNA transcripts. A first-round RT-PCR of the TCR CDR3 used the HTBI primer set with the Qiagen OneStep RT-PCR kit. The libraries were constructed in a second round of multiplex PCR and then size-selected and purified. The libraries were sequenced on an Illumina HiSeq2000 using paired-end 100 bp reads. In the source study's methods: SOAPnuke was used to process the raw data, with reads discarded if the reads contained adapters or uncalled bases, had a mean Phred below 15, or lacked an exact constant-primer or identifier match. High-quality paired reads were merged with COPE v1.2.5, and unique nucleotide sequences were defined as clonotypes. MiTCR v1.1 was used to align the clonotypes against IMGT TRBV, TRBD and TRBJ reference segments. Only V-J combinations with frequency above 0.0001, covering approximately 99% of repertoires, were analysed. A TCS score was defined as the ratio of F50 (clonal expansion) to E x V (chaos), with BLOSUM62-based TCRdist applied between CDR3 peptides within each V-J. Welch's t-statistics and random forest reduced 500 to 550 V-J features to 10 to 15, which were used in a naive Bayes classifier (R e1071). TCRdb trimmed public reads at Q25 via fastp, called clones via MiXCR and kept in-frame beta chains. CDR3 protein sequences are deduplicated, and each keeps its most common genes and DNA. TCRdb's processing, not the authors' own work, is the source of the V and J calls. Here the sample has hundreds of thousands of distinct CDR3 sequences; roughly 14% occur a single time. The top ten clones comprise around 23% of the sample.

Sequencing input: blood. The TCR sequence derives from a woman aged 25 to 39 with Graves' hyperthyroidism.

The DNA reads TGTGCCAGCAGTCCCACGCGGAGAGCCTACGAGCAGTACTTC. Its translation reads: CASSPTRRAYEQYF. The chain employs TRBV12-3 or TRBV12-4 and TRBJ2-7; no confident D gene assignment can be made. The CDR3 goes from the cysteine to the phenylalanine over 14 residues. This entry keeps only the CDR3 DNA: 42 bases, framed from base 1. V is shortened by 5 bases, J by 2 bases, and the region joining them spans 13 bases.